The 17 T cell receptor beta chains below come from one sample, sequenced in a study of blood T cell repertoires in COVID-19. Libraries were prepared by immunoSEQ multiplex PCR; TCRdb keeps only in-frame clonotypes and omits some of them. The sample includes about 280,000 clones, nearly 90% of them seen just once. Sequencing used PBMCs or T cells enriched from blood (not recorded which). All receptors come from a young woman with acute COVID-19.

The genes are TRBV28 and TRBJ2-7; D not resolved. The CDR3 covers 13 residues. Trimming stripped 6 bases from V and 1 base from J, with 10 bases between. Per the germline V gene, CDR1 is MDHEN and CDR2 is SYDVKM. The CDR3 DNA is TGTGCCAGCAGATGGGCAGAGTCCTACGAGCAGTACTTC. This sequence encodes CASRWAESYEQYF.

The chain links TRBV18 to TRBJ2-1, with D tentatively TRBD2 (7 bases). With 5 bases removed from V and 6 bases from J, the gap between germline ends came to 11 bases. This CDR3 has 13 residues. Germline CDR1 reads KGHSH; CDR2 reads LQKENI. The CDR3 spells CASSNGGPNEQFF. The DNA of the CDR3 is TGTGCCAGCTCAAACGGGGGGCCCAATGAGCAGTTCTTC.

This clone has more than one count but fewer than ten. The V call is TRBV7-3, the J call TRBJ2-2; 12 bases fit TRBD2. Looked up from germline, CDR1 is SGHTA and CDR2 is FQGTGA. This CDR3 contains 16 residues. Unmatched junction bases numbered 7, after V lost 5 bases and J lost 6 bases. The CDR3 nucleotides read TGTGCCAGCAGCCTCCTAGCGGGAGGGCCTGCCGGGGAGCTGTTTTTT. Translated, it gives CASSLLAGGPAGELFF.

In its sample, this clone was seen a few times. The V and J genes are TRBV6-6 and TRBJ1-1; 8 bases agree with TRBD1. The length of the CDR3 is 13 residues. The V and J ends lost 6 bases and 6 bases, in that order; junction bases with no gene match: 6. The germline CDR1 and CDR2 sequences are MNHNY and SVGAGI (reference sequence). This CDR3 reads CASSRGQGAEAFF. The CDR3 region has the DNA TGTGCCAGCAGCCGAGGACAGGGCGCTGAAGCTTTCTTT.

This rearrangement joins TRBV14 to TRBJ2-3; D may be TRBD1 (6 bases). The CDR3 runs 18 residues. Trimming shortened V by 1 base and J by 3 bases, and 20 bases separated the two germline ends. Germline V CDR1 and CDR2: SGHDN, FVKESK. CDR3 protein: CASSQGLVGNRVTDTQYF. The CDR3 DNA reads as TGTGCCAGCAGCCAAGGTTTGGTTGGAAACAGGGTGACAGATACGCAGTATTTT.

The chain links TRBV4-1 to TRBJ2-3; no definite D call. The CDR3 has 22 residues. Trimming took off 1 base at V and 1 base at J, with 30 bases between the two ends. Germline CDR1 reads MGHRA; CDR2 reads YSYEKL. Written as DNA, the CDR3 is TGCGCCAGCAGCCAAGTCTCGGGTTTCGGGTTCCGACCGCCTACTGGCACAGATACGCAGTATTTT. Its protein product is CASSQVSGFGFRPPTGTDTQYF.

This sequence joins TRBV12-3 or TRBV12-4 and TRBJ2-1; 9 nucleotides align to TRBD2. V was clipped by 6 bases and J by 9 bases; unmatched bases: 6. There are 13 residues in the CDR3. CDR3 loop: CASSRGRAGEQFF. In nucleotides, the CDR3 is TGTGCCAGCAGCCGCGGGAGGGCCGGTGAGCAGTTCTTC.

Notes on this clone: One junction end disagrees with the germline gene, perhaps due to a read error. The chain has TRBV30 and TRBJ2-7; D is ambiguous. The length of the CDR3 is 14 residues. The germline CDR1 and CDR2 sequences are GTSNPN and SVGIG (reference sequence). The CDR3 nucleotides are TGTGCCTGGGAAAAAGGTCGCGAGGTGGCTGAGCCGTACTTC. This sequence encodes CAWEKGREVAEPYF.

This chain connects TRBV7-8 to TRBJ1-6; 7 bases agree with TRBD1. Trimming at V came to 5 bases and at J to 10 bases, leaving 11 bases not matched to a gene. Germline CDR1 is SGHVS and CDR2 is FQNEAQ. The CDR3 runs to 15 residues. CDR3 sequence (DNA): TGTGCCAGCAGCGGACGCAAGGGGGCAGGGTCACCCCTCCACTTT. This codes for CASSGRKGAGSPLHF.

A few counts support this clone. V and J are TRBV19 and TRBJ2-3, with a possible D match to TRBD2 (5 bases). Trimming took 3 bases from V and 2 from J, leaving 9 bases between them. The length of the CDR3 is 14 residues. CDR1 LNHDA and CDR2 SQIVND come from the germline V gene (reference sequence). CDR3 sequence (DNA): TGTGCCAGTAGTATTGAGCGGTCCACAGATACGCAGTATTTT. This encodes CASSIERSTDTQYF.

This chain connects TRBV19 to TRBJ1-5, with TRBD1 matching 8 bases. The V gene's germline CDR1 is LNHDA and CDR2 SQIVND (reference sequence). The CDR3 sequence is 16 residues long. The ends lost 9 bases at V and 1 base at J; junction bases unmatched: 11. In DNA, the CDR3 is TGTGCCAGCCACAGGGGGTACGGGGGAAGCAATCAGCCCCAGCATTTT. It specifies CASHRGYGGSNQPQHF.

The chain is built from TRBV4-2 and TRBJ1-1; D is ambiguous. Trimming left V 4 bases short and J 8 bases short, with 17 bases between. This CDR3 region has 14 residues. Germline-derived CDR1 and CDR2 are LGHNA and YNFKEQ. Here the CDR3 reads CASSPSVEPGEAFF. CDR3 nucleotide sequence: TGTGCCAGCAGCCCATCCGTTGAACCGGGAGAAGCTTTCTTT.

This clone was picked up a small number of times. The V call is TRBV14, the J call TRBJ2-1, with D maybe TRBD2 (7 bases). Per the germline V gene, CDR1 is SGHDN and CDR2 is FVKESK. V was trimmed by 8 bases and J by 4 bases, leaving 21 bases between them. The CDR3 has 16 amino acids. CDR3 sequence: CASSPGASGTYNEQFF. The CDR3 nucleotides are TGTGCCAGCTCGCCAGGGGCTAGCGGAACTTACAATGAGCAGTTCTTC.

The genes are TRBV5-1 and TRBJ2-1, with TRBD1 matching 8 bases. With V trimmed by 2 bases and J by 10 bases, 11 bases remained unmatched. Germline V gene data show CDR1 as SGHRS and CDR2 as YFSETQ. This CDR3 has 15 amino acids. This chain's CDR3 is CASSFQVSGGQEQFF. The CDR3 nucleotides are TGCGCCAGCAGCTTCCAGGTTTCAGGGGGCCAGGAGCAGTTCTTC.

The V and J genes are TRBV7-8 and TRBJ2-3, with D perhaps matching TRBD2 (6 bases). V lost 1 base, J lost 0 bases, and 8 bases lay in between. The germline CDR1 and CDR2 sequences are SGHVS and FQNEAQ. This CDR3 spans 15 amino acids. Here the CDR3 reads CASSLEEGSTDTQYF. DNA of the CDR3: TGTGCCAGCAGCTTAGAGGAGGGAAGCACAGATACGCAGTATTTT. Full variable domain (rest looked up from reference TRBV7-8 and TRBJ2-3): GAGVSQSPRYKVAKRGQDVALRCDPISGHVSLFWYQQALGQGPEFLTYFQNEAQLDKSGLPSDRFFAERPEGSVSTLKIQRTQQEDSAVYLCASSLEEGSTDTQYFGPGTRLTVL.

V usage is TRBV27 and J usage is TRBJ2-1, with 13 nucleotides matching TRBD2. This CDR3 has 20 amino acids. CDR1 is MNHEY and CDR2 is SMNVEV in the germline V gene (reference sequence). With 4 bases clipped from V and 0 bases from J, the junction kept 12 bases outside the gene matches. CDR3 sequence: CASSSPTGTSGKGSYNEQFF. CDR3 in DNA: TGTGCCAGCAGTTCACCCACCGGGACTAGCGGGAAAGGCTCCTACAATGAGCAGTTCTTC.

CDR3 sequence: CASSEQGAGANVLTF. CDR3 DNA: TGTGCCAGCAGTGAACAGGGGGCCGGGGCCAACGTCCTGACTTTC. The chain joins TRBV6-1 to TRBJ2-6; 8 nucleotides line up with TRBD1. Germline V CDR1 and CDR2: MNHNS, SASEGT. V was pared by 2 bases and J by 4 bases, with 1 base of the junction left unmatched. The CDR3 consists of 15 residues.